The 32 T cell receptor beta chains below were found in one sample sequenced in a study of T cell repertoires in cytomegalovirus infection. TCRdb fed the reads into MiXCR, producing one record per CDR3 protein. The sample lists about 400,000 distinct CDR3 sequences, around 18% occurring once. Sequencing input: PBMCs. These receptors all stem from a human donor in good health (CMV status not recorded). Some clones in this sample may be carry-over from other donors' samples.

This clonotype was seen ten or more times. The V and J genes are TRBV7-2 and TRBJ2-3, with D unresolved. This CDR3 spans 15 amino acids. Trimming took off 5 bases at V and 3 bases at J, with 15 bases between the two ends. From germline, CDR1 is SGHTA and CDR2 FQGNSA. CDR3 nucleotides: TGTGCCAGCAGCCTTCGTGGGGTTGGGACAGATACGCAGTATTTT. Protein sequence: CASSLRGVGTDTQYF.

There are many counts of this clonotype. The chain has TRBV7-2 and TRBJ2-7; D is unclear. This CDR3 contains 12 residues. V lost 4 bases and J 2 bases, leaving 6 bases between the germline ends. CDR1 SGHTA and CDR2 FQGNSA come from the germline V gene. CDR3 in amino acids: CASSSDTYEQYF. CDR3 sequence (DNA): TGTGCCAGCAGCTCCGATACCTACGAGCAGTACTTC.

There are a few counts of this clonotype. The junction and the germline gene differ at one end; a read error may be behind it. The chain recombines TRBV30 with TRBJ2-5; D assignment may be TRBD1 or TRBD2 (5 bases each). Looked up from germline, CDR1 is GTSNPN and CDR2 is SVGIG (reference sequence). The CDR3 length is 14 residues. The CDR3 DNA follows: TGTGCCTCGAGTCGGGGCAGAGTAAAAGAGACCCAGTACTTC. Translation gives CASSRGRVKETQYF.

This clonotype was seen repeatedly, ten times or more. The CDR3 protein is CASSLGSPLVGNQPQHF. CDR3 nucleotides: TGTGCCAGCAGCTTAGGGAGTCCGCTCGTGGGCAATCAGCCCCAGCATTTT. The genes are TRBV7-2 and TRBJ1-5, with D hard to call. V shed 1 base and J shed 2 bases, with 15 bases lying between them. This CDR3 comprises 17 residues. Germline CDR1 SGHTA, CDR2 FQGNSA.

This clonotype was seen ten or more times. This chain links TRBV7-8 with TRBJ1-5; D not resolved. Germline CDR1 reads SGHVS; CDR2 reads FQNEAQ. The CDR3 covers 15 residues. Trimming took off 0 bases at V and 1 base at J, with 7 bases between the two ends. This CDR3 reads CASSLARNSNQPQHF. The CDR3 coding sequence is TGTGCCAGCAGCTTAGCGAGGAACAGCAATCAGCCCCAGCATTTT.

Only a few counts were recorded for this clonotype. The CDR3 here is CASSPHINSYEQYF. The CDR3 DNA reads as TGTGCCAGCAGCCCCCACATTAACTCCTACGAGCAGTACTTC. V usage is TRBV12-3 or TRBV12-4 and J usage is TRBJ2-7; D unclear. The V and J ends lost 6 bases and 0 bases respectively, with 12 bases between them. The CDR3 consists of 14 residues.

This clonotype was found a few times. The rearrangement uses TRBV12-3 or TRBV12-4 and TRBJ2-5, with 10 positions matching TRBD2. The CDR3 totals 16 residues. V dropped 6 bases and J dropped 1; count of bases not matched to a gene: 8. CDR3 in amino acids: CASSNRVAGGQETQYF. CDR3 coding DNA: TGTGCCAGCAGCAATAGGGTAGCGGGGGGCCAAGAGACCCAGTACTTC.

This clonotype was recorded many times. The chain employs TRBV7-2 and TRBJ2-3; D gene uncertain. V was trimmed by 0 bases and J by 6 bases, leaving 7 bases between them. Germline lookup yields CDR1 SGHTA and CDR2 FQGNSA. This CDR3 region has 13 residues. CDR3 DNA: TGTGCCAGCAGCTTAGCTTTGGAGGATACGCAGTATTTT. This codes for CASSLALEDTQYF.

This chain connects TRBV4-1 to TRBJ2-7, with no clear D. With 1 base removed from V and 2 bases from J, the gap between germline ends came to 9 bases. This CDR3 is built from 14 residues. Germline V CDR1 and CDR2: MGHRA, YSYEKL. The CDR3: CASSQGPSTYEQYF. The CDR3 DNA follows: TGCGCCAGCAGCCAAGGTCCCTCCACCTACGAGCAGTACTTC.

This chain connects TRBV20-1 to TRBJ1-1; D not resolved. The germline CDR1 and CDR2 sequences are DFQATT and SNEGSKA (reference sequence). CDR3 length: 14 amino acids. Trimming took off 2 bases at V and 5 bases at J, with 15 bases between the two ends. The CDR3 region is CSARPRDRATEAFF. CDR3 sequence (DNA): TGCAGTGCTAGACCCCGAGACCGGGCAACTGAAGCTTTCTTT.

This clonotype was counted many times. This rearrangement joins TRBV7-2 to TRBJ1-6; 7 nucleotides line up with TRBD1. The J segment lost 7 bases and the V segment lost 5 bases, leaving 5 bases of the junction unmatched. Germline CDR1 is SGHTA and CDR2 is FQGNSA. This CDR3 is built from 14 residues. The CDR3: CASSPTGENSPLHF. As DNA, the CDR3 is TGTGCCAGCAGCCCTACAGGGGAAAATTCACCCCTCCACTTT.

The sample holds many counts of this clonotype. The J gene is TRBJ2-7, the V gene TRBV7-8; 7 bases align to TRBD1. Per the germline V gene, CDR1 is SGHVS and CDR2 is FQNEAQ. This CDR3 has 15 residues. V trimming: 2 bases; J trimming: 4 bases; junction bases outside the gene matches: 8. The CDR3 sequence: CASSLTNRGPYEQYF. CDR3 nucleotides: TGTGCCAGCAGCTTAACCAATAGGGGGCCGTACGAGCAGTACTTC.

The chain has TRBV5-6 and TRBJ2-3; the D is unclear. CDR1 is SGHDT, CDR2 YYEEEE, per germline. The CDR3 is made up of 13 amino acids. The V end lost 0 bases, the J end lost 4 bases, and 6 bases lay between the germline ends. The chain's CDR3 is CASSLVQPDTQYF. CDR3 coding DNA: TGTGCCAGCAGCTTGGTCCAGCCAGATACGCAGTATTTT. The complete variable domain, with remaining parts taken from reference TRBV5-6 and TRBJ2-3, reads DAGVTQSPTHLIKTRGQQVTLRCSPKSGHDTVSWYQQALGQGPQFIFQYYEEEERQRGNFPDRFSGHQFPNYSSELNVNALLLGDSALYLCASSLVQPDTQYFGPGTRLTVL.

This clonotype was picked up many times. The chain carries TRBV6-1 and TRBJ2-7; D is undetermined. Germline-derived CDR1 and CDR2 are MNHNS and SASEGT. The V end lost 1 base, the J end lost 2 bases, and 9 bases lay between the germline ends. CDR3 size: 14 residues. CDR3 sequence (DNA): TGTGCCAGCAGTGAAGTTGTCAGTGCCTACGAGCAGTACTTC. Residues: CASSEVVSAYEQYF.

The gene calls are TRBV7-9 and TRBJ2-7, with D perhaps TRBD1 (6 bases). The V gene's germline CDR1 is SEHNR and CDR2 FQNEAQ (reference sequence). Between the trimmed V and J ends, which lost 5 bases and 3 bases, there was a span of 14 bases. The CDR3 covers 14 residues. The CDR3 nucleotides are TGTGCCAGCAGCCCCGTGGGGGCCAACTACGAGCAGTACTTC. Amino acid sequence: CASSPVGANYEQYF. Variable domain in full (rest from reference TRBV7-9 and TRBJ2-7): DTGVSQNPRHKITKRGQNVTFRCDPISEHNRLYWYRQTLGQGPEFLTYFQNEAQLEKSRLLSDRFSAERPKGSFSTLEIQRTEQGDSAMYLCASSPVGANYEQYFGPGTRLTVT.

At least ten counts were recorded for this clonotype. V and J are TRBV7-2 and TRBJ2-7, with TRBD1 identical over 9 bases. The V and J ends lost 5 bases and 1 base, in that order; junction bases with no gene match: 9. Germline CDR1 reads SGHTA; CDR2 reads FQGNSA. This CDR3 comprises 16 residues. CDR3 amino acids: CASSLTPGQGSYEQYF. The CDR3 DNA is TGTGCCAGCAGCCTAACACCGGGACAGGGTTCCTACGAGCAGTACTTC.

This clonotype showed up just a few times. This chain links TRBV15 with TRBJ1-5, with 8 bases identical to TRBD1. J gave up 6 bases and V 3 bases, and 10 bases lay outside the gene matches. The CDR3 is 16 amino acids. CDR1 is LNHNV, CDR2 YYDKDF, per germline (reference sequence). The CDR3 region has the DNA TGTGCCACCAGCAGGGTCGACAGGGGAGAGCCTCAGCCCCAGCATTTT. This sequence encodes CATSRVDRGEPQPQHF. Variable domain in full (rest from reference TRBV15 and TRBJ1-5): DAMVIQNPRYQVTQFGKPVTLSCSQTLNHNVMYWYQQKSSQAPKLLFHYYDKDFNNEADTPDNFQSRRPNTSFCFLDIRSPGLGDTAMYLCATSRVDRGEPQPQHFGDGTRLSIL.

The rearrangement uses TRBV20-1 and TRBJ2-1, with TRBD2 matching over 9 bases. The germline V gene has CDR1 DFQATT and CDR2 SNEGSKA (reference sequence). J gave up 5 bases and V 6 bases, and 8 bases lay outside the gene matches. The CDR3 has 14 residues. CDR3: CSALRAGGNNEQFF. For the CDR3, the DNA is TGCAGTGCCCTTAGGGCGGGAGGGAACAATGAGCAGTTCTTC.

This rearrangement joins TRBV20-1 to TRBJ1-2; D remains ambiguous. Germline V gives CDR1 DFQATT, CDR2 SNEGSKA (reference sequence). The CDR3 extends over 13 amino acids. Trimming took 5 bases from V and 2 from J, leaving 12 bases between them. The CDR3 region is CSAPLWPNYGYTF. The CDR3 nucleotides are TGCAGTGCTCCCCTGTGGCCGAACTATGGCTACACCTTC.

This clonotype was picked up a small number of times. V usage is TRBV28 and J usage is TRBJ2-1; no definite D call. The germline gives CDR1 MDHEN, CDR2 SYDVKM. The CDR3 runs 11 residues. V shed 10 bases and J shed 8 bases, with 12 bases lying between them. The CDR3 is CATSRSHEQFF. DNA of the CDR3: TGTGCCACTTCCCGTAGTCATGAGCAGTTCTTC.

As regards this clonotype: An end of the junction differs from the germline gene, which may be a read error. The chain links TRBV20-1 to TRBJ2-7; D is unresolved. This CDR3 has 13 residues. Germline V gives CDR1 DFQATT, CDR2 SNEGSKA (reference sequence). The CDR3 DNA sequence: TGCAGTGCTACGAGGACCGCCTCCGACGAGCAGTACTTC. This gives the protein CSATRTASDEQYF.

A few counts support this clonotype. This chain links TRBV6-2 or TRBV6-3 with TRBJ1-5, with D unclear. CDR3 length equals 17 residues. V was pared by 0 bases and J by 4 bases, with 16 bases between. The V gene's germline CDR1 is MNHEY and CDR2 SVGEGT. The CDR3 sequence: CASSYSPLKPQNQPQHF. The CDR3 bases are TGTGCCAGCAGTTACTCGCCGTTAAAACCGCAAAATCAGCCCCAGCATTTT.

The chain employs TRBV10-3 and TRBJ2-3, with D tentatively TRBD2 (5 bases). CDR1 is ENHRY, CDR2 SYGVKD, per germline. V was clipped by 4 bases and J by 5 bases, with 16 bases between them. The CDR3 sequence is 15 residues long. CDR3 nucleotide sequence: TGTGCCATCAGTGTCGGTCTAGCCTTAAAAGATACGCAGTATTTT. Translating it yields CAISVGLALKDTQYF.

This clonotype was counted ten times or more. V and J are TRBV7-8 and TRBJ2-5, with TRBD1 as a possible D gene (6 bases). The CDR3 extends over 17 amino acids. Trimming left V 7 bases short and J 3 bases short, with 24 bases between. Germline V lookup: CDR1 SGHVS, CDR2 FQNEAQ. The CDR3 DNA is TGTGCCAGCAACCACCTCGTCCTCAGGGGTACTGAAGAGACCCAGTACTTC. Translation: CASNHLVLRGTEETQYF. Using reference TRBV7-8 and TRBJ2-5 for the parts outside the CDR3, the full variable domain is GAGVSQSPRYKVAKRGQDVALRCDPISGHVSLFWYQQALGQGPEFLTYFQNEAQLDKSGLPSDRFFAERPEGSVSTLKIQRTQQEDSAVYLCASNHLVLRGTEETQYFGPGTRLLVL.

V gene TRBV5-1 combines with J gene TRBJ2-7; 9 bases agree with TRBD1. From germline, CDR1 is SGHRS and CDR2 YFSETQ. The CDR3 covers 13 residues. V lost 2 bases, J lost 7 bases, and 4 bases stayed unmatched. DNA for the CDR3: TGCGCCAGCAGCTTTGGACAGGGGTGGGAGCAGTACTTC. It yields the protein CASSFGQGWEQYF.

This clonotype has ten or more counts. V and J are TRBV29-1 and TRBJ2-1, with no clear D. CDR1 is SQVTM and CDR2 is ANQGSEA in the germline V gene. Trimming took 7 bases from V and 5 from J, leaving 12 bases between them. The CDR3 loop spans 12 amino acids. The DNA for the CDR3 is TGCAGCGGTGCCCCTTGGGACAATGAGCAGTTCTTC. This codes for CSGAPWDNEQFF.

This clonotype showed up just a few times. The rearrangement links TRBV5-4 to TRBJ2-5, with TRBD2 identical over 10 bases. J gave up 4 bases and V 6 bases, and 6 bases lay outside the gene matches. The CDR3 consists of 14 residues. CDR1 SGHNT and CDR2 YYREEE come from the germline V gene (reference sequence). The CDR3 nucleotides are TGTGCCAGCACACAGCGGGAGGGCGGAGAGACCCAGTACTTC. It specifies CASTQREGGETQYF. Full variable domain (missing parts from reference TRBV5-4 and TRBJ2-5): ETGVTQSPTHLIKTRGQQVTLRCSSQSGHNTVSWYQQALGQGPQFIFQYYREEENGRGNFPPRFSGLQFPNYSSELNVNALELDDSALYLCASTQREGGETQYFGPGTRLLVL.

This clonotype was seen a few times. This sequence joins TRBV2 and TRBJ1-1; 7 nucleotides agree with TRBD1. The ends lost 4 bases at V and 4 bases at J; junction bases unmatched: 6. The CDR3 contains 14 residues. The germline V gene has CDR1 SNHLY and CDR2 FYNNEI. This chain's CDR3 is CASSADRSFTEAFF. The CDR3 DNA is TGTGCCAGCAGTGCGGACAGGAGCTTCACTGAAGCTTTCTTT.

CDR3 in DNA: TGTGCCATCTCAGGGGCGGGCACAGATACGCAGTATTTT. Residues: CAISGAGTDTQYF. This sequence joins TRBV6-5 and TRBJ2-3; perhaps TRBD1 as D (6 bases). Germline V gene lookup returns CDR1 MNHEY and CDR2 SVGAGI. The V gene lost 10 bases and the J gene lost 1 base, with 12 bases spanning the gap. This CDR3 spans 13 amino acids.

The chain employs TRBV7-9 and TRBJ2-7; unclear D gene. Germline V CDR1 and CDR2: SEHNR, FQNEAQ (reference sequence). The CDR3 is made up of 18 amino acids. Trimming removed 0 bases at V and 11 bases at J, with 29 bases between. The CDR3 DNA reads TGTGCCAGCAGCTTAGCCCTATACGGACGTATACGGTCCGTTCTGGAGTACTTC. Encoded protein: CASSLALYGRIRSVLEYF.

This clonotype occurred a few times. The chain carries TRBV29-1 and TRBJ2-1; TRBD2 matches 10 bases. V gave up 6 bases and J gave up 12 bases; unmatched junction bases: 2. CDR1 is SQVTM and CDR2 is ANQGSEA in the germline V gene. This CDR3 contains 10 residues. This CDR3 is CSVQREGQFF. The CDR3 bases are TGCAGCGTCCAGCGGGAGGGGCAGTTCTTC.

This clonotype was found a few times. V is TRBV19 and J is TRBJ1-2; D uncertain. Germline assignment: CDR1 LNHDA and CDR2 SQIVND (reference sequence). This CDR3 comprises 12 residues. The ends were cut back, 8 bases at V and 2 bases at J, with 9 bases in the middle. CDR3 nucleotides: TGTGCCAGTTCAGTGTCGAACTATGGCTACACCTTC. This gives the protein CASSVSNYGYTF.